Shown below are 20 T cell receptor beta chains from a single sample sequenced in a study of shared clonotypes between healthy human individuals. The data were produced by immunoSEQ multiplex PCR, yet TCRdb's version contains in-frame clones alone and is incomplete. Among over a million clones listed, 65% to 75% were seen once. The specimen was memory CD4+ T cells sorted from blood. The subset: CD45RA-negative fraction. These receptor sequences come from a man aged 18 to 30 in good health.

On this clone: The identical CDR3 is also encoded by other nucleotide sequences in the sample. CDR3 loop: CAWSERGYEQYF. The CDR3 DNA sequence: TGTGCCTGGTCCGAAAGGGGCTACGAGCAGTACTTC. The chain combines TRBV30 with TRBJ2-7; the D gene is possibly TRBD1 (5 bases). Trimming took 5 bases from V and 3 from J, leaving 11 bases between them. CDR1 and CDR2 (germline): GTSNPN, SVGIG (reference sequence). This CDR3 region has 12 residues.

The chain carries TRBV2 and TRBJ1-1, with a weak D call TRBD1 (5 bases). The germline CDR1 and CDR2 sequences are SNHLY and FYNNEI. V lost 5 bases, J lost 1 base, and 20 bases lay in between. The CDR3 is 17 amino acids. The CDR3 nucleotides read TGTGCCAGCAGTCCAGACGGGGGTAATACCTGGAACACTGAAGCTTTCTTT. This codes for CASSPDGGNTWNTEAFF.

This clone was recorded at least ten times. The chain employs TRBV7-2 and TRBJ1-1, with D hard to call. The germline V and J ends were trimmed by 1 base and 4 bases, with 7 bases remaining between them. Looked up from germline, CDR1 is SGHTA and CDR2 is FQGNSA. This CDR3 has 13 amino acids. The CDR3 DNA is TGTGCCAGCAGCTTAGAAAAATTCACTGAAGCTTTCTTT. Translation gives CASSLEKFTEAFF.

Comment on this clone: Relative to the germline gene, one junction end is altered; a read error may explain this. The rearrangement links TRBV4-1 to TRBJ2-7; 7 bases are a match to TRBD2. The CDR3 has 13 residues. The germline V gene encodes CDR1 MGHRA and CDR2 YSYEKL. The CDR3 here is CASSQAGLYEQYF. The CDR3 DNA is TGCGCCAGCAGTCAAGCGGGGCTCTACGAGCAGTACTTC.

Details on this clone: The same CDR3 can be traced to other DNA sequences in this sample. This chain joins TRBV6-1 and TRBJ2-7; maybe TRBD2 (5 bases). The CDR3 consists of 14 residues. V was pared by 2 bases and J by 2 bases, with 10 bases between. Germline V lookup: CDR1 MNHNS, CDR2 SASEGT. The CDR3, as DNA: TGTGCCAGCAGTGAAAGCGGCACACCCTACGAGCAGTACTTC. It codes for CASSESGTPYEQYF.

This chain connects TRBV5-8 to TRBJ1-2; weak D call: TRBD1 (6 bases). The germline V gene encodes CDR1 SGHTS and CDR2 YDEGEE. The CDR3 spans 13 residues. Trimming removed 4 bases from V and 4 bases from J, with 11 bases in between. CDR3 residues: CASSRDRLYGYTF. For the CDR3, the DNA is TGTGCCAGCAGCCGCGACAGGCTCTATGGCTACACCTTC. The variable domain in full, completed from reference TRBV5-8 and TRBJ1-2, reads EAGVTQSPTHLIKTRGQQATLRCSPISGHTSVYWYQQALGLGLQFLLWYDEGEERNRGNFPPRFSGRQFPNYSSELNVNALELEDSALYLCASSRDRLYGYTFGSGTRLTVV.

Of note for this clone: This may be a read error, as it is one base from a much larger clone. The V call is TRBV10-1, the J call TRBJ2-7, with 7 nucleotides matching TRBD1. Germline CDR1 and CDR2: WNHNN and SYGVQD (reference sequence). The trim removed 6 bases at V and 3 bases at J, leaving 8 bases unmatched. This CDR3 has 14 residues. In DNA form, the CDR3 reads TGCGCCAGCAGCCCCGGGGCAGGGGGCTACGAGCAGTACTTC. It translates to CASSPGAGGYEQYF.

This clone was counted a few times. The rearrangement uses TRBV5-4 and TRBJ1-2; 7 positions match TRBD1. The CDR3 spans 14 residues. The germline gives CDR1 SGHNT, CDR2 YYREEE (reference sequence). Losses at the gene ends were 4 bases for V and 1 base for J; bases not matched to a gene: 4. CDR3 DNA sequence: TGTGCCAGCAGCCCGGGACAGAGTAACTATGGCTACACCTTC. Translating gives CASSPGQSNYGYTF.

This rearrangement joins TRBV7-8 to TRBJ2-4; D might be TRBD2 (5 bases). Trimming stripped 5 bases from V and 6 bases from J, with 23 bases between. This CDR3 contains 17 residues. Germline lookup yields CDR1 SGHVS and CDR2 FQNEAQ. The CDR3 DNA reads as TGTGCCAGCAGCCCGCGTCCCCAAGGGAGTATGGGAAACATTCAGTACTTC. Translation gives CASSPRPQGSMGNIQYF.

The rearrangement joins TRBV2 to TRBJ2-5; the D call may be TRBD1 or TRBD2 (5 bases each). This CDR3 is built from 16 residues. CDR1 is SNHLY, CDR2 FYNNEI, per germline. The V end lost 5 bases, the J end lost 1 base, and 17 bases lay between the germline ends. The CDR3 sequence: CASSKGASSFQETQYF. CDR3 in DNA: TGTGCCAGCAGTAAAGGGGCTAGCTCCTTCCAAGAGACCCAGTACTTC. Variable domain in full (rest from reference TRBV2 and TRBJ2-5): EPEVTQTPSHQVTQMGQEVILRCVPISNHLYFYWYRQILGQKVEFLVSFYNNEISEKSEIFDDQFSVERPDGSNFTLKIRSTKLEDSAMYFCASSKGASSFQETQYFGPGTRLLVL.

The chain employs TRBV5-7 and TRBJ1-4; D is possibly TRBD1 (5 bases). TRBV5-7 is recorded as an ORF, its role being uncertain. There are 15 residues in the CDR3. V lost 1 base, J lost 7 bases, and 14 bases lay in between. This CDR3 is CASSLRGVSSEKLFF. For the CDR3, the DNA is TGTGCCAGCAGCTTGCGGGGGGTTAGTAGTGAAAAACTGTTTTTT.

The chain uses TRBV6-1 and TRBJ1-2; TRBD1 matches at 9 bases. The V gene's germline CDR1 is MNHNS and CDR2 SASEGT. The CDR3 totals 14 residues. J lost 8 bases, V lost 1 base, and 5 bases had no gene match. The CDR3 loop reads CASSEGQGGKGYTF. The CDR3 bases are TGTGCCAGCAGTGAAGGACAGGGGGGGAAAGGCTACACCTTC.

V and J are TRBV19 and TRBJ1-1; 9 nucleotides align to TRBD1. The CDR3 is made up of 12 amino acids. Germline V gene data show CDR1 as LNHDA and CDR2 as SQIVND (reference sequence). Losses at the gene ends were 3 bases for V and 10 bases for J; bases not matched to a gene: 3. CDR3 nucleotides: TGTGCCAGTAGTATCGACAGGGGGAGAGCTTTCTTT. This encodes CASSIDRGRAFF.

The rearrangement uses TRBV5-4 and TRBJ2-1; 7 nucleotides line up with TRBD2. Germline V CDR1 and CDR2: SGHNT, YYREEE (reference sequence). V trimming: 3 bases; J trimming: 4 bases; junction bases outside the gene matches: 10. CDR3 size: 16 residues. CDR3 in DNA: TGTGCCAGCAGCTACCTGGGGGGGACTTCATACAATGAGCAGTTCTTC. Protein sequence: CASSYLGGTSYNEQFF.

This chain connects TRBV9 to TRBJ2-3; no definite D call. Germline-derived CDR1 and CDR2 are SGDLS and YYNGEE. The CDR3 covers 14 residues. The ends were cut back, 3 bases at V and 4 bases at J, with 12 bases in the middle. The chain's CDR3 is CASSGRITADTQYF. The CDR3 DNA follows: TGTGCCAGCAGCGGAAGAATTACGGCAGATACGCAGTATTTT.

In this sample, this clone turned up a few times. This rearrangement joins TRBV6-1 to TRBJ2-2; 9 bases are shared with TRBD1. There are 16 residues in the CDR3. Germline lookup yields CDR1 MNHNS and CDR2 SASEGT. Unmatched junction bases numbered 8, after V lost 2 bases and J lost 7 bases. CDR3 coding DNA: TGTGCCAGCAGTGAATGGCGGACAGGGGTGGGCGGGGAGCTGTTTTTT. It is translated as CASSEWRTGVGGELFF.

CDR3 bases: TGTGCCAGCAGCTTGGCGGGGACAGGGAGTAATGAGCAGTTCTTC. This translates into CASSLAGTGSNEQFF. V usage is TRBV5-6 and J usage is TRBJ2-1; 9 positions match TRBD1. The germline gives CDR1 SGHDT, CDR2 YYEEEE. Losses at the gene ends were 0 bases for V and 7 bases for J; bases not matched to a gene: 5. The CDR3 is 15 amino acids. The full variable domain, in which reference TRBV5-6 and TRBJ2-1 provide the parts outside the CDR3, is DAGVTQSPTHLIKTRGQQVTLRCSPKSGHDTVSWYQQALGQGPQFIFQYYEEEERQRGNFPDRFSGHQFPNYSSELNVNALLLGDSALYLCASSLAGTGSNEQFFGPGTRLTVL.

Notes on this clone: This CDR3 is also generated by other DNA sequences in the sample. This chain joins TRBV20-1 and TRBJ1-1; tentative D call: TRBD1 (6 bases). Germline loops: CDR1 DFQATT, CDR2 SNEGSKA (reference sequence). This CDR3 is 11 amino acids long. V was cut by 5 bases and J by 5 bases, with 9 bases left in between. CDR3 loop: CSASGETEAFF. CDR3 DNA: TGCAGTGCTTCAGGGGAAACTGAAGCTTTCTTT.

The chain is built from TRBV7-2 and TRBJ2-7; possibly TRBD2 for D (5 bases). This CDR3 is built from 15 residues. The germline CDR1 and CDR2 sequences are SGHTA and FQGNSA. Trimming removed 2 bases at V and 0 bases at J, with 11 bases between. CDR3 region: CASSLIEGSSYEQYF. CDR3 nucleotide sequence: TGTGCCAGCAGCTTAATCGAGGGAAGCTCCTACGAGCAGTACTTC.

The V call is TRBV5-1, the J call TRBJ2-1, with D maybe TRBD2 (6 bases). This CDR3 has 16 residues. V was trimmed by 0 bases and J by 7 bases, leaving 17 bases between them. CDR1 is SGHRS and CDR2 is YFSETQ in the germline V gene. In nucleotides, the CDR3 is TGCGCCAGCAGCTTGGTGTTAGGAGGGCCGGGAAATGAGCAGTTCTTC. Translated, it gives CASSLVLGGPGNEQFF.